A selection of T cell receptor beta chains follows, all from one sample in a study of cytomegalovirus exposure and HLA in healthy donors. Generated by immunoSEQ multiplex PCR, the TCRdb table keeps only in-frame clones and is missing some. The table includes about 210,000 clones, about 75% detected once. Specimen: PBMCs. The receptors derive from a male donor in good health and CMV-seronegative. The CDR3 runs from the conserved cysteine through the conserved F or W. Fields, in order: CDR3 length, D gene, clone size, V gene, J gene, CDR3 protein, CDR3 DNA. A D gene is named only where the DNA matches it firmly. Not every row has a clone size; where given, it reads once, few, many or a size class.

15	TRBD1	once	TRBV5-5	TRBJ2-3	CASSLRGHYTDTQYF	TGTGCCAGCAGCTTGAGGGGGCACTACACAGATACGCAGTATTTT
15	.	.	TRBV15	TRBJ2-7	CATSRGAPETYEQYF	TGTGCCACCAGCCGTGGGGCCCCAGAAACCTACGAGCAGTACTTC
15	.	.	TRBV5-1	TRBJ1-2	CASTQGTGANYGYTF	TGCGCCAGCACCCAAGGGACGGGGGCTAACTATGGCTACACCTTC
14	TRBD2	.	TRBV10-3	TRBJ2-3	CAIRVAGTTDTQYF	TGTGCCATCAGGGTAGCGGGGACCACAGATACGCAGTATTTT
16	TRBD2	.	TRBV7-2	TRBJ2-3	CASSSTSGSIPDTQYF	TGTGCCAGCAGCTCTACTAGCGGGAGCATCCCAGATACGCAGTATTTT
11	.	once	TRBV20-1	TRBJ2-3	CSASAGDTQYF	TGCAGTGCTAGTGCGGGAGATACGCAGTATTTT
13	TRBD1	.	TRBV30	TRBJ2-7	CAWSVTGGGEQYF	TGTGCCTGGAGTGTAACAGGGGGCGGCGAGCAGTACTTC
15	.	.	TRBV18	TRBJ2-5	CASSPTPPGQETQYF	TGTGCCAGCTCACCAACACCGCCGGGTCAGGAGACCCAGTACTTC
11	.	.	TRBV25-1	TRBJ2-7	CASSAVYEQYF	TGTGCCAGCAGTGCGGTCTACGAGCAGTACTTC
14	.	.	TRBV14	TRBJ2-7	CASSLTGPSYEQYF	TGTGCCAGCAGCCTGACGGGTCCTTCCTACGAGCAGTACTTC
11	.	.	TRBV27	TRBJ2-7	CASSRGYEQYF	TGTGCCAGCAGTCGAGGGTACGAGCAGTACTTC
13	TRBD2	.	TRBV2	TRBJ2-5	CASSDTSEETQYF	TGTGCCAGCAGTGACACTAGCGAAGAGACCCAGTACTTC
13	TRBD1	.	TRBV28	TRBJ1-2	CATGQGYLEGYTF	TGTGCCACAGGACAGGGATACTTGGAGGGCTACACCTTC
14	.	once	TRBV6-1	TRBJ2-7	CASSEAGGSYEQYF	TGTGCCAGCAGTGAAGCCGGGGGCTCCTACGAGCAGTACTTC
15	.	.	TRBV6-1	TRBJ2-7	CASSEAGGGPYEQYF	TGTGCCAGCAGTGAAGCGGGAGGGGGGCCCTACGAGCAGTACTTC
14	TRBD1	.	TRBV10-3	TRBJ1-6	CAISFGTDNSPLHF	TGTGCCATCAGTTTCGGGACAGATAATTCACCCCTCCACTTT
17	TRBD1	.	TRBV7-6	TRBJ1-2	CASSQDGQGEKEDGYTF	TGTGCCAGCAGCCAAGATGGACAGGGGGAAAAAGAGGATGGCTACACCTTC
15	.	.	TRBV28	TRBJ1-1	CASSPPAGWYTEAFF	TGTGCCAGCAGTCCGCCGGCAGGGTGGTACACTGAAGCTTTCTTT
15	TRBD2	.	TRBV5-4	TRBJ2-2	CASSLRGRGTGELFF	TGTGCCAGCAGCTTGAGAGGGAGGGGCACCGGGGAGCTGTTTTTT
14	TRBD1	.	TRBV18	TRBJ2-4	CASSPWDRVYIQYF	TGTGCCAGCTCACCATGGGACAGGGTGTACATTCAGTACTTC
16	TRBD2	few	TRBV6-5	TRBJ2-1	CASSYSRATSTDEQFF	TGTGCCAGCAGTTACTCGAGGGCGACTAGCACGGATGAGCAGTTCTTC
13	.	.	TRBV5-1	TRBJ2-1	CASRTTRASEQFF	TGCGCCAGCCGGACGACGAGGGCCAGTGAGCAGTTCTTC
15	TRBD1	few	TRBV5-6	TRBJ1-4	CASSTPGGADEKLFF	TGTGCCAGCAGCACCCCAGGGGGCGCTGATGAAAAACTGTTTTTT
12	.	.	TRBV27	TRBJ2-7	CASSSGAYEQYF	TGTGCCAGCAGTTCCGGGGCCTACGAGCAGTACTTC
17	.	.	TRBV7-2	TRBJ1-2	CASSLDLGGLVNYGYTF	TGTGCCAGCAGCTTAGATCTGGGGGGGCTGGTGAACTATGGCTACACCTTC
14	.	.	TRBV9	TRBJ2-5	CASSVAAVRETQYF	TGTGCCAGCAGCGTAGCTGCGGTGCGAGAGACCCAGTACTTC
18	TRBD1	.	TRBV29-1	TRBJ2-7	CSVEEPGQGPLLYYEQYF	TGCAGCGTTGAAGAACCGGGACAGGGTCCACTATTGTACTACGAGCAGTACTTC
12	TRBD1	.	TRBV25-1	TRBJ1-1	CASTTGGTEAFF	TGTGCCAGCACCACAGGGGGAACTGAAGCTTTCTTT
13	.	.	TRBV7-3	TRBJ2-1	CASSRIDTNEQFF	TGTGCCAGCAGCCGGATTGACACTAATGAGCAGTTCTTC
17	TRBD2	.	TRBV9	TRBJ2-1	CASSVADSGYPYNEQFF	TGTGCCAGCAGCGTAGCTGATAGCGGGTACCCCTACAATGAGCAGTTCTTC
13	.	once	TRBV5-4	TRBJ2-2	CASRAESNGELFF	TGTGCCAGCAGGGCGGAGTCAAACGGGGAGCTGTTTTTT
15	TRBD1	.	TRBV5-4	TRBJ1-6	CASSWGTAYNSPLHF	TGTGCCAGCAGCTGGGGGACAGCCTATAATTCACCCCTCCACTTT
15	TRBD2	.	TRBV7-9	TRBJ2-7	CASSPPGSGSLEQYF	TGTGCCAGCAGCCCCCCCGGGAGCGGGAGTCTCGAGCAGTACTTC
13	.	.	TRBV7-8	TRBJ1-1	CASSLARAGGAFF	TGTGCCAGCAGCTTAGCGCGGGCAGGTGGAGCTTTCTTT
14	TRBD2	.	TRBV7-8	TRBJ2-5	CASSLIAGGETQYF	TGTGCCAGCAGCTTAATCGCGGGAGGGGAGACCCAGTACTTC
13	TRBD1	.	TRBV6-5	TRBJ2-7	CASSYTGDYEQYF	TGTGCCAGCAGTTACACAGGGGACTACGAGCAGTACTTC
13	.	.	TRBV7-3	TRBJ2-1	CASSPGIYNEQFF	TGTGCCAGCAGCCCCGGGATCTACAATGAGCAGTTCTTC
17	TRBD1	.	TRBV5-5	TRBJ1-2	CASSQGQARSHNYGYTF	TGTGCCAGCAGCCAGGGACAGGCCAGATCACATAACTATGGCTACACCTTC
12	.	.	TRBV25-1	TRBJ2-1	CASSITGPKQFF	TGTGCCAGCAGTATAACAGGGCCTAAGCAGTTCTTC
11	TRBD1	.	TRBV7-9	TRBJ2-7	CASSDDRGGYF	TGTGCCAGCAGCGACGACAGGGGAGGGTACTTC
15	TRBD1	.	TRBV27	TRBJ1-2	CASSWGQSPSYGYTF	TGTGCCAGCAGTTGGGGACAGAGCCCGAGCTATGGCTACACCTTC
15	.	once	TRBV5-1	TRBJ1-5	CASSLGVREDQPQHF	TGCGCCAGCAGCTTGGGGGTCCGGGAGGATCAGCCCCAGCATTTT